The 13 T cell receptor beta chains in this list originate from one sample, sequenced in a study of cytomegalovirus exposure and HLA in healthy donors (dated by TCRdb to about 2017). Library preparation was by the immunoSEQ multiplex PCR assay. The multiplex PCR relied on a mix of 60 forward primers for TCR Vbeta segments and 13 reverse primers for TCR Jbeta segments. TCRdb stores this immuneACCESS table with in-frame sequences only. Part of the clones is absent; in the studies checked, under half of the shortfall reflects unresolved V genes, and no reason is known for the rest. The sample table holds around 100,000 clones, of which about 77% were seen once. The ten largest clonotypes hold under 13% of the sample. The sample taken for sequencing was PBMCs. The receptors were sampled from a woman aged 18-30 years in good health and CMV-seropositive.

This sequence joins TRBV5-3 and TRBJ2-1; 7 nucleotides align to TRBD2. TRBV5-3 qualifies as an ORF whose function is uncertain. The ends lost 5 bases at V and 0 bases at J; junction bases unmatched: 14. CDR3 length: 18 residues. The CDR3 coding sequence is TGTGCCAGAAGGCGATTTTATCGTGGGAGGGGCTCCTACAATGAGCAGTTCTTC. Protein sequence: CARRRFYRGRGSYNEQFF.

This chain uses TRBV19 with TRBJ2-1; 16 nucleotides align to TRBD2. Germline values: CDR1 LNHDA, CDR2 SQIVND (reference sequence). The CDR3 covers 17 residues. Losses at the gene ends were 5 bases for V and 9 bases for J; bases not matched to a gene: 10. DNA for the CDR3: TGTGCCAGTAGTCTCCACATGGGGACTAGCGGGGGGGTTGAGCAGTTCTTC. Translated, it gives CASSLHMGTSGGVEQFF.

This chain joins TRBV5-8 and TRBJ1-4; 7 nucleotides agree with TRBD1. Germline V gene data show CDR1 as SGHTS and CDR2 as YDEGEE. The CDR3 runs 16 residues. J gave up 0 bases and V 4 bases, and 6 bases lay outside the gene matches. CDR3 amino acids: CASSMGQTATNEKLFF. Written as DNA, the CDR3 is TGTGCCAGCAGCATGGGACAGACTGCAACTAATGAAAAACTGTTTTTT.

This clone has only a few counts. The chain carries TRBV27 and TRBJ1-1; a weak D match, TRBD1 (6 bases). This CDR3 has 17 amino acids. From germline, CDR1 is MNHEY and CDR2 SMNVEV (reference sequence). V lost 7 bases and J 4 bases, leaving 25 bases between the germline ends. CDR3 loop: CASIAPLRGIWGTEAFF. The CDR3 DNA reads as TGTGCCAGCATCGCACCCCTGAGGGGGATTTGGGGCACTGAAGCTTTCTTT.

V is TRBV5-5 and J is TRBJ1-5, with D perhaps matching TRBD1 (5 bases). V was pared by 0 bases and J by 1 base, with 17 bases between. The CDR3 runs to 18 residues. Germline V lookup: CDR1 SGHKS, CDR2 YYEKEE (reference sequence). The CDR3 DNA reads TGTGCCAGCAGCTTGGAGGGAGGTCAGGGTATAAGCAATCAGCCCCAGCATTTT. Translation: CASSLEGGQGISNQPQHF.

Only one count was recorded for this clone. The gene calls are TRBV5-1 and TRBJ1-2; D gene ambiguous. The CDR3 is 15 amino acids. V was clipped by 4 bases and J by 6 bases, with 19 bases between them. Germline loops: CDR1 SGHRS, CDR2 YFSETQ. The CDR3 is CASSPFAGSGDGYTF. In nucleotides, the CDR3 is TGCGCCAGCAGCCCATTTGCCGGGAGTGGAGATGGCTACACCTTC. Variable domain in full (rest from reference TRBV5-1 and TRBJ1-2): KAGVTQTPRYLIKTRGQQVTLSCSPISGHRSVSWYQQTPGQGLQFLFEYFSETQRNKGNFPGRFSGRQFSNSRSEMNVSTLELGDSALYLCASSPFAGSGDGYTFGSGTRLTVV.

The chain joins TRBV27 to TRBJ1-2, with D unclear. V was trimmed by 5 bases and J by 4 bases, leaving 20 bases between them. CDR1 and CDR2 (germline): MNHEY, SMNVEV (reference sequence). This CDR3 has 16 residues. CDR3 region: CASSPESRRELYGYTF. The CDR3 DNA sequence: TGTGCCAGCAGTCCCGAGTCCCGCCGGGAGCTCTATGGCTACACCTTC.

This clone was counted between two and nine times. The same CDR3 can be traced to other DNA sequences in this sample. The chain couples TRBV6-1 to TRBJ1-2, with D unresolved. Germline V gene lookup returns CDR1 MNHNS and CDR2 SASEGT. CDR3 length equals 14 residues. Trimming removed 0 bases at V and 4 bases at J, with 9 bases between. The CDR3 DNA reads TGTGCCAGCAGTGAAGCTCGCACTTCCTATGGCTACACCTTC. The encoded protein is CASSEARTSYGYTF.

This rearrangement joins TRBV5-1 to TRBJ1-2; TRBD1 matches at 7 bases. V dropped 4 bases and J dropped 3; count of bases not matched to a gene: 18. This CDR3 comprises 18 residues. CDR1 and CDR2 (germline): SGHRS, YFSETQ. The CDR3 DNA reads as TGCGCCAGCAGCCCTACTTCCAGAGGGGGCCCGAAGGACTATGGCTACACCTTC. Its translation is CASSPTSRGGPKDYGYTF.

The chain combines TRBV5-1 with TRBJ1-3, with TRBD1 identical over 7 bases. J was trimmed by 0 bases and V by 3 bases; bases with no gene match: 6. Germline V gives CDR1 SGHRS, CDR2 YFSETQ. The CDR3 contains 16 residues. DNA for the CDR3: TGCGCCAGCAGCTGGACAGGCCACAGCTCTGGAAACACCATATATTTT. It specifies CASSWTGHSSGNTIYF.

The chain joins TRBV29-1 to TRBJ1-5; D call uncertain. In germline, CDR1 is SQVTM, CDR2 ANQGSEA. This CDR3 comprises 12 residues. Trimming removed 5 bases at V and 8 bases at J, with 13 bases between. The CDR3 DNA follows: TGCAGCGTTCCCGAGCCCACGGAGCCCCAGCATTTT. It specifies CSVPEPTEPQHF.

J is TRBJ1-1 and V is TRBV18; D remains ambiguous. Per germline, CDR1 KGHSH and CDR2 LQKENI. Trimming left V 6 bases short and J 5 bases short, with 13 bases between. CDR3 length: 13 residues. The CDR3: CASSRSGGTEAFF. CDR3 coding DNA: TGTGCCAGCTCCCGGAGCGGAGGGACTGAAGCTTTCTTT. Based on the CDR3 plus reference TRBV18 and TRBJ1-1, the full variable domain is NAGVMQNPRHLVRRRGQEARLRCSPMKGHSHVYWYRQLPEEGLKFMVYLQKENIIDESGMPKERFSAEFPKEGPSILRIQQVVRGDSAAYFCASSRSGGTEAFFGQGTRLTVV.

This chain uses TRBV7-2 with TRBJ2-7, with TRBD2 as a possible D gene (6 bases). Trimming stripped 3 bases from V and 3 bases from J, with 15 bases between. CDR3 length equals 15 residues. Germline-derived CDR1 and CDR2 are SGHTA and FQGNSA. The CDR3 coding sequence is TGTGCCAGCAGCTTGGGGGGTATAGGGTACTACGAGCAGTACTTC. This gives the protein CASSLGGIGYYEQYF.